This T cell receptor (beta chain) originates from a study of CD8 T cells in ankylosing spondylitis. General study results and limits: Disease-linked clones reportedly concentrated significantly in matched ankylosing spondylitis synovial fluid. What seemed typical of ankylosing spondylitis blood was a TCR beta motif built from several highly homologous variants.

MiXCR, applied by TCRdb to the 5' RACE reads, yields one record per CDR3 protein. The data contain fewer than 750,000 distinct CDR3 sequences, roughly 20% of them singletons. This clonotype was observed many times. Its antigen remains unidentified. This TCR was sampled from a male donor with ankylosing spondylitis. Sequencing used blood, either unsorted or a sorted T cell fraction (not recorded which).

The CDR3 loop is CASSLDGQVVNEQFF. The DNA for the CDR3 is TGCGCCAGCAGCTTGGACGGACAGGTTGTCAATGAGCAGTTCTTC. This rearrangement joins TRBV5-1 to TRBJ2-1; 7 bases fit TRBD1. Germline CDR1 reads SGHRS; CDR2 reads YFSETQ. This CDR3 is built from 15 residues. V dropped 0 bases and J dropped 6; count of bases not matched to a gene: 6.